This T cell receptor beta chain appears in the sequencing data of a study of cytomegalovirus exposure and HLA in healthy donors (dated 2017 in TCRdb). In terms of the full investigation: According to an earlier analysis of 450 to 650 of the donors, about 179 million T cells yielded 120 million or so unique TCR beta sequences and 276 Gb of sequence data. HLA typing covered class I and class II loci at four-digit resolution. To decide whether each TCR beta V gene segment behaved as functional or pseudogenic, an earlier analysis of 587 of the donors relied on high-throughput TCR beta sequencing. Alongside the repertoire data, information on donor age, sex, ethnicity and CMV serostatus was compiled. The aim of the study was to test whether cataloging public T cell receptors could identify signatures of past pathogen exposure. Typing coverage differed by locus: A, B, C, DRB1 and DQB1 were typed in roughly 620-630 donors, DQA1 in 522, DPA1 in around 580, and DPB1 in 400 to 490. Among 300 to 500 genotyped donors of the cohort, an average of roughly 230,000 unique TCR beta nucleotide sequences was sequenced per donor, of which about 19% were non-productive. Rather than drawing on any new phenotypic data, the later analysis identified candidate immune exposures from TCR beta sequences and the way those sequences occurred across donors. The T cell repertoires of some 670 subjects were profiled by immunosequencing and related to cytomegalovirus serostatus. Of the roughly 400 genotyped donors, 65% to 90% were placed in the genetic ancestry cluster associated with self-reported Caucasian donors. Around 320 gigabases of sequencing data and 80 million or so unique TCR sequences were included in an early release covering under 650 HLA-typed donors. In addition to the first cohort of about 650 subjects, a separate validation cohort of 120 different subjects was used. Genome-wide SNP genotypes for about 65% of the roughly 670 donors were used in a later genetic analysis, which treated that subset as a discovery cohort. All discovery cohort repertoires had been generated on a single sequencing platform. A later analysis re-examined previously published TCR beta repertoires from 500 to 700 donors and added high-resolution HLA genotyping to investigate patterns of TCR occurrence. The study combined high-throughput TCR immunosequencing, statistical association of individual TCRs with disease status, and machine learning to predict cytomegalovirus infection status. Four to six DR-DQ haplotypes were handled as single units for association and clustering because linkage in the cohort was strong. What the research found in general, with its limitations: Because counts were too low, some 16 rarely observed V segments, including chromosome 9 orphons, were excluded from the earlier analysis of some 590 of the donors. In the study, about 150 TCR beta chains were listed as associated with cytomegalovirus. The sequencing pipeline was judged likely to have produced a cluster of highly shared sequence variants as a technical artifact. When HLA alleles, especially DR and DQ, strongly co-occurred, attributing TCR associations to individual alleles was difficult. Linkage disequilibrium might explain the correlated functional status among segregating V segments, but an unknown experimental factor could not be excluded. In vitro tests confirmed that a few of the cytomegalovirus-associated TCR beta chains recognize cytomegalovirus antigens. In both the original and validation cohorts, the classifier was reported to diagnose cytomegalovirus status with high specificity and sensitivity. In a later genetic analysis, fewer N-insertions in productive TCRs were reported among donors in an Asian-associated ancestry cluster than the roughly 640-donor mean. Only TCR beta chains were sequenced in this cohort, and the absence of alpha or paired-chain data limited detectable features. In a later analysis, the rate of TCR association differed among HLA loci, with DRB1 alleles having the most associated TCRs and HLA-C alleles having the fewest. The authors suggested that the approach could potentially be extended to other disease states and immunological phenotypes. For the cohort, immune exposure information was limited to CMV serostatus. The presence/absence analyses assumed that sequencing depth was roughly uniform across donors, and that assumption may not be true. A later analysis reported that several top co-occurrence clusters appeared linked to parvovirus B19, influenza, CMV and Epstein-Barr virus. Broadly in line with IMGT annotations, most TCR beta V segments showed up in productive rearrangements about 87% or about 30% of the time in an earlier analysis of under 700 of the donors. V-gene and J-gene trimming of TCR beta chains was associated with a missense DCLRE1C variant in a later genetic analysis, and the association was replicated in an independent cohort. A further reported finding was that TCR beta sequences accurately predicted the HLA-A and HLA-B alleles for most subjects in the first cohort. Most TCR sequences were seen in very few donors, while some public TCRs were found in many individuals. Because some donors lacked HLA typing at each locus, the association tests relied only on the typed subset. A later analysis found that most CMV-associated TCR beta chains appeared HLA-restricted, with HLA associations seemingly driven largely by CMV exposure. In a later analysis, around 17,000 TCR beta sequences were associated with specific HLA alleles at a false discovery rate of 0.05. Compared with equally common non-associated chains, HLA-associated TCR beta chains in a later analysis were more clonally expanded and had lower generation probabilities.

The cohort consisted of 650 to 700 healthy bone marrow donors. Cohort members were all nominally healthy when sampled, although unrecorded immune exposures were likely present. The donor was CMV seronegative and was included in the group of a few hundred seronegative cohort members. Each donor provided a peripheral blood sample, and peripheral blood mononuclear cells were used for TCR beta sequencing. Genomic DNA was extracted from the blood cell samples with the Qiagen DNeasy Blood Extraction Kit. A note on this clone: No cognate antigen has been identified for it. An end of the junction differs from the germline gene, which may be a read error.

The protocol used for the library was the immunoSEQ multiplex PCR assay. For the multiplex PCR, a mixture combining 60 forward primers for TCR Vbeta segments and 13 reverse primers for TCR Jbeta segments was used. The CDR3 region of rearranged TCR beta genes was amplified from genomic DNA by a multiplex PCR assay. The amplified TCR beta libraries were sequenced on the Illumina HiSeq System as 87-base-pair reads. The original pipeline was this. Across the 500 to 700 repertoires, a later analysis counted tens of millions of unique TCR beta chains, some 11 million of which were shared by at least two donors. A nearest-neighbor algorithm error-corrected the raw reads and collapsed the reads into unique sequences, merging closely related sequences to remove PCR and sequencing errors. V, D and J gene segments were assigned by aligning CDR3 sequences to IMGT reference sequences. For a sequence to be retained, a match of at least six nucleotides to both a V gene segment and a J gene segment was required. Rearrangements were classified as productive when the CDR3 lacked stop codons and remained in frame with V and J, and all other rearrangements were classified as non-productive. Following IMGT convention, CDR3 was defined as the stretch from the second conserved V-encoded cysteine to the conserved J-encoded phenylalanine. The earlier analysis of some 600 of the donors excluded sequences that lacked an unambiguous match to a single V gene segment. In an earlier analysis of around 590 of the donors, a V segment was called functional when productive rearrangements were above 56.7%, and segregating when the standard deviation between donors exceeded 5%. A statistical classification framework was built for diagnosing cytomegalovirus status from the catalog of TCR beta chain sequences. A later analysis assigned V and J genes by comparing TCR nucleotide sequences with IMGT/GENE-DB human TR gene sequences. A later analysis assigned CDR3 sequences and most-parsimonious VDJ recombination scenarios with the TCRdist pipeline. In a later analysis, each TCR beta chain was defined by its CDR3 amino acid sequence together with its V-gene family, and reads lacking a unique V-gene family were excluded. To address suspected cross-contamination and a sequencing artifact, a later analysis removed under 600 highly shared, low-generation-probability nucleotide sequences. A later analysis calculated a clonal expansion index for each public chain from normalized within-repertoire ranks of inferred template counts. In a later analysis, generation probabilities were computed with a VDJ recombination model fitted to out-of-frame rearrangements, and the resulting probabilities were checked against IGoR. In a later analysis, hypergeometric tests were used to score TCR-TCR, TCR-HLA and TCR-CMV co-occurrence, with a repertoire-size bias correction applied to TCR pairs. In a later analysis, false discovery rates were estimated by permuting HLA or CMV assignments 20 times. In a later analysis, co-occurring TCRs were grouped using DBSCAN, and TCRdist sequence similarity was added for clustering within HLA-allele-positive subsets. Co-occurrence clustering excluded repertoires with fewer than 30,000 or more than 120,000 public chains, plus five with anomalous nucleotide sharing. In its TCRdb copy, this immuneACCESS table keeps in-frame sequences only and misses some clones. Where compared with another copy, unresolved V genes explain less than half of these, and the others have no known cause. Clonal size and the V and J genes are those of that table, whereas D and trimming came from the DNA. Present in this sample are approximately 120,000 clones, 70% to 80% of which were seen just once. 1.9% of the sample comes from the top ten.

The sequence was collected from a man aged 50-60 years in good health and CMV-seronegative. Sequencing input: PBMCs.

The CDR3: CSSSSGSGGPTNEKLFF. The base sequence is TGTTCCAGCAGTTCTGGGTCAGGGGGACCAACTAATGAAAAACTGTTTTTT. The chain employs TRBV7-9 and TRBJ1-4; the central 7 bases match TRBD1. The CDR3 spans 17 residues, from the cysteine through the phenylalanine. The only DNA kept is the CDR3, 51 bases in frame from the first base. CDR1 and CDR2 (SEHNR, FQNEAQ) derive from the germline V gene (reference sequence). The variable domain in full, with residues beyond the CDR3 obtained from the reference TRBV7-9 and TRBJ1-4 genes, is DTGVSQNPRHKITKRGQNVTFRCDPISEHNRLYWYRQTLGQGPEFLTYFQNEAQLEKSRLLSDRFSAERPKGSFSTLEIQRTEQGDSAMYLCSSSSGSGGPTNEKLFFGSGTQLSVL.